This T cell receptor (beta chain) was sequenced for a study of blood T cell repertoires in COVID-19. Trimming removed 1 base at V and 2 bases at J, with 9 bases between. Germline loops: CDR1 SGHRS, CDR2 YFSETQ. The CDR3 totals 14 residues. Authors' processing steps: The authors estimated nucleated cell counts from reference gene primer amplification. Profiling relied on immunoSEQ multiplex PCR, and the TCRdb table lists in-frame clones only, not all of them. Clone size and the V and J calls come from that table; the DNA yielded D and trimming. The sample lists roughly 210,000 clones, 84% occurring once.

Specimen: peripheral blood. The sequence was obtained from a woman aged 80 or older with COVID-19, enrolled during active disease. J is TRBJ1-1 and V is TRBV5-1; D is possibly TRBD1 (5 bases). CDR3 in DNA: TGCGCCAGCAGCTTGCAGGGATCAAACACTGAAGCTTTCTTT. Translated, it gives CASSLQGSNTEAFF.